This T cell receptor (beta chain) was sequenced for a study of OX40 agonist ivuxolimab in advanced cancers. Study findings and constraints: Some patients without response likewise showed low normalized clonal expansion.

About this clone: Its antigen is unidentified.

Only in-frame clones appear in the TCRdb table, and some are missing; sequencing was by immunoSEQ multiplex PCR. There are 65,000 to 95,000 clones in the sample; 75% to 90% occur only once, and about 0.2% lies in the top ten. This CDR3 is 13 amino acids long. Per the germline V gene, CDR1 is WSHSY and CDR2 is SAAADI. V shed 6 bases and J shed 1 base, with 9 bases lying between them. The specimen was CD4+ or CD8+ T cells sorted from blood, collected in a trial of the OX40 agonist ivuxolimab. The sequence derives from an adult with an advanced solid tumor such as melanoma, head and neck, liver or kidney cancer. The chain carries TRBV10-2 and TRBJ2-5, with D possibly called TRBD1 or TRBD2 (5 bases each). The CDR3 spells CASSRGSQETQYF. As DNA, the CDR3 is TGCGCCAGCAGCCGGGGCTCCCAAGAGACCCAGTACTTC.